Included here is one T cell receptor (beta chain) sequence, with context. Its antigen is not known. This entry comes from a study of Ad26.COV2.S vaccination and SARS-CoV-2 variants. On the study more broadly: Donor was assigned to the Ad26.COV2.S arm of trial COV1001. The authors gave Ad26.COV2.S intramuscularly, either once or twice 56 days apart.

The study, taken as a whole, reports: Reportedly, spike-specific CD8+ and CD4+ T cell responses achieved substantial breadth once vaccination had taken place.

Germline CDR1 and CDR2: SGHRS and YFSETQ. J was trimmed by 6 bases and V by 4 bases; bases with no gene match: 5. This CDR3 contains 15 residues. Using immunoSEQ multiplex PCR, the repertoire was profiled, and TCRdb retains in-frame clones only, with some absent. The table includes some 500,000 clones, about 91% detected once. Treatment indicated: some 19 received Ad26.COV2.S at low or high dose, single or two shots; roughly five received placebo; per-sample allocation not given. Sampling took place 63 days after the first vaccine or placebo injection. Material: peripheral blood, obtained in a trial of Ad26.COV2.S vaccine versus placebo. This chain joins TRBV5-1 and TRBJ1-6, with 9 nucleotides matching TRBD1. This receptor was identified in a person aged 18-60 years who received the Ad26.COV2.S COVID-19 vaccine or a placebo. The CDR3 here is CASSGGTGSNSPLHF. The CDR3 DNA follows: TGCGCCAGCAGCGGGGGGACAGGGAGTAATTCACCCCTCCACTTT.